Each of the 3 T cell receptor beta chains below was sequenced from the same sample in a study of graft-versus-host responses after intestinal transplantation (dated by TCRdb to about 2021). Receptor libraries were prepared by the immunoSEQ multiplex PCR assay. TCRdb stores this immuneACCESS table with in-frame sequences only. Part of the clones is absent; in the studies checked, under half of the shortfall reflects unresolved V genes, and no reason is known for the rest. Recorded for this sample are 20,000 to 25,000 clones; around 94% of them occurred a single time. The leading ten clones occupy approximately 41% of the sample. Sequencing used PBMCs, obtained roughly 260 days after intestinal transplant. The receptors originated from a human patient who received an intestinal transplant, so some T cells may come from the graft donor.

The chain combines TRBV28 with TRBJ1-5; D is undetermined. The V gene lost 3 bases and the J gene lost 10 bases, with 7 bases spanning the gap. This CDR3 has 11 residues. Germline CDR1 MDHEN, CDR2 SYDVKM. The DNA of the CDR3 is TGTGCCAGCAGTTTCGGCAGACCCCAGCATTTT. Residues: CASSFGRPQHF.

The rearrangement joins TRBV9 to TRBJ1-1, with no clear D. The CDR3 consists of 15 residues. Germline assignment: CDR1 SGDLS and CDR2 YYNGEE. V dropped 0 bases and J dropped 0 bases, with 9 bases sitting between them. CDR3 sequence reads: CASSVGGRMNTEAFF. In nucleotides, the CDR3 is TGTGCCAGCAGCGTAGGAGGACGCATGAACACTGAAGCTTTCTTT.

This clone was seen more than once but under ten times. CDR3 bases: TGTGCCAGCAGTGACACAACTAATGAAAAACTGTTTTTT. Translated: CASSDTTNEKLFF. The chain combines TRBV25-1 with TRBJ1-4; no clear D gene. The length of the CDR3 is 13 residues. The germline V gene has CDR1 MGHDK and CDR2 SYGVNS. V lost 3 bases, J lost 0 bases, and 2 bases lay in between.